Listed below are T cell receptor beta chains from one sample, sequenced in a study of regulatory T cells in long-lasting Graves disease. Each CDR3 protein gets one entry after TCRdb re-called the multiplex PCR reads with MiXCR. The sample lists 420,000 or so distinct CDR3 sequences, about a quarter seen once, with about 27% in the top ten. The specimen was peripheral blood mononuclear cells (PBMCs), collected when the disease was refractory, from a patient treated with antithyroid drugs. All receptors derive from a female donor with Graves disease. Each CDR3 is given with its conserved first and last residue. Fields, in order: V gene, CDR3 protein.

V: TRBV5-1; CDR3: CASTPDGRYEQYF
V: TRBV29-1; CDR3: CSVEDGEILYGYTF
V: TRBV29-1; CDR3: CSVEVNRGTPYEQYF
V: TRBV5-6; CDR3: CASSLPQANSGNTIYF
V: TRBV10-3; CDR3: CAISISDSEAFF
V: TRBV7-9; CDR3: CASSPEAVSPIQYF
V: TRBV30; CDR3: CAWSSPGQGLHEQYF
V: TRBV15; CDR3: CATSRVVGAGVQSEQYF
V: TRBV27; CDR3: CASTLRRPYGYTF
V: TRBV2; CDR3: CASKGQGITFF
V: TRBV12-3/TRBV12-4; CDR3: CASSRRLAGTGELFF
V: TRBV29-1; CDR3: CSVRVTQDMGTQYF
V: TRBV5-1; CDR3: CASSGTGGETEAFF
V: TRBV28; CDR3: CASSFQRESVTQYF
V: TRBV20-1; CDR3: CSASDYNEQFF
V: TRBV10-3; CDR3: CAISERAYEQYF
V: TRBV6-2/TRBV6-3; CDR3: CASSSLAGLPYNEQFF
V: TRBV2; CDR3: CASSETELEQYF
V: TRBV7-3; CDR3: CASSFYSGQQYEQYF
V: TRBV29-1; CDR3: CSVDGGGWYNEQFF
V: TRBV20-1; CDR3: CSANGRAFEQYF
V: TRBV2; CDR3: CASRQVGQRGTGELFF
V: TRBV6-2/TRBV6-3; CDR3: CASSERVRYTGELFF